The present TCR beta chain was sequenced within a study of OX40 agonist ivuxolimab in advanced cancers. Study-wide findings and caveats: CD4+ and CD8+ blood T cells expanded clonally by week 6 at 0.1 to 3.0 mg/kg.

As regards this clone: The antigen remains unidentified.

Libraries were prepared by immunoSEQ multiplex PCR; TCRdb keeps only in-frame clonotypes and omits some of them. The sample has tens of thousands of clones, 87% seen once; the top ten hold 0.31%. CDR1 SQVTM and CDR2 ANQGSEA come from the germline V gene. V lost 4 bases and J 6 bases, leaving 25 bases between the germline ends. The CDR3 runs to 16 residues. Anyone with autoimmune disease history or systemic immunosuppression was excluded. This sequence was found in an adult with an advanced solid tumor such as melanoma, head and neck, liver or kidney cancer. The chain recombines TRBV29-1 with TRBJ2-7; possibly TRBD1 or TRBD2 for D (5 bases each). The input for sequencing was CD4+ or CD8+ T cells sorted from blood, taken in a trial of the OX40 agonist ivuxolimab. The CDR3 region is CSVVRWSGPATVEQYF. The DNA of the CDR3 is TGCAGCGTTGTTCGATGGTCGGGGCCCGCTACGGTCGAGCAGTACTTC.